Here is one T cell receptor beta chain with its context. What it binds is unknown. The unexposed donors gave CD4+ T cells in 2011-2018, prior to COVID-19. CD4+ T cells were isolated from the cells after more than nine days of culture. Unexposed-donor CD4+ T cells were probed with SARS-CoV-2 S/N and four cold-coronavirus spikes, cells permitting. Some clones are missing from TCRdb's copy, which holds only in-frame ones; the method was immunoSEQ multiplex PCR. This sample yields around 26,000 clones, of which roughly four fifths are seen a single time; 20% to 25% belongs to the top ten. The source of the sample is a study of CD4 T cells in relation to SARS-CoV-2 and coronaviruses. The wider study: TCR beta CDR3s were sequenced after approximately 9-day antigen culture of PBMCs. Shared crossreactive spike epitopes were mapped to their HLA restriction.

Looked up from germline, CDR1 is SGDLS and CDR2 is YYNGEE. The CDR3 is 14 residues long. V was cut by 0 bases and J by 0 bases, with 7 bases left in between. Study observations and caveats: Roughly 69% of donors had memory CD4+ clonotypes crossrecognizing SARS-CoV-2 and common cold coronavirus spike.

The chain employs TRBV9 and TRBJ2-7; unclear D gene. Specimen: CD4+ T cells from PBMCs, cultured in vitro. This receptor was taken from a human donor in good health. CDR3 region: CASSVGAHSYEQYF. The CDR3 DNA sequence: TGTGCCAGCAGCGTAGGAGCCCACTCCTACGAGCAGTACTTC.